This is a list of T cell receptor beta chains from one sample in a study of CXCR3-negative and CXCR3-positive naive CD8 T cells. TCRdb re-called the 5' RACE reads; one entry per CDR3 protein, DNA not given. There are approximately 90,000 distinct CDR3 sequences in the sample, with 0.5% to 0.55% held by the top ten. Sample: naive CXCR3+ CD8+ T cells from blood. The source is a human donor in good health. Some clones in this sample may be carry-over from other donors' samples. Each CDR3 is given with its conserved first and last residue.

v_call,j_call,cdr3_aa
TRBV29-1,TRBJ2-3,CSVDVAGGPDTQYF
TRBV29-1,TRBJ2-1,CSVEGQGAVNEQFF
TRBV7-6,TRBJ2-1,CASSQTGQLAEQFF
TRBV29-1,TRBJ2-7,CSVQVAGGPYEQYF
TRBV28,TRBJ1-1,CASNFPGRTEAFF
TRBV19,TRBJ2-6,CASSASGANVLTF
TRBV7-6,TRBJ1-1,CASSSELNSEAFF
TRBV3-1,TRBJ1-1,CASSRQGREAFF
TRBV28,TRBJ1-1,CATATGRNTEAFF
TRBV30,TRBJ2-2,CAWSGEAGVLTGELFF
TRBV5-1,TRBJ2-2,CASSIGTGELFF
TRBV4-2,TRBJ2-3,CASSQDPTDTQYF
TRBV29-1,TRBJ1-1,CSVKTLNTEAFF
TRBV20-1,TRBJ2-7,CSARDTGYEQYF
TRBV5-1,TRBJ2-1,CASSLGVAAYNEQFF
TRBV12-3/TRBV12-4,TRBJ1-1,CASSNQWTGAFF
TRBV6-5,TRBJ2-2,CASSGGVYTGELFF
TRBV7-9,TRBJ2-1,CASSSMEEQFF
TRBV7-2,TRBJ2-1,CASSDAYNVQFF
TRBV6-4,TRBJ2-2,CASSETSTGELFF
TRBV28,TRBJ1-4,CASSPRARFENEKLFF
TRBV28,TRBJ2-2,CASSFQASGITGELFF
TRBV29-1,TRBJ2-7,CSVDPKMDRTAYEQYF
TRBV5-1,TRBJ2-7,CASSTSGGPLQEQYF
TRBV14,TRBJ1-5,CASSQVRGGSGHSNQPQHF
TRBV24-1,TRBJ2-7,CATSTGTGGSYEQYF
TRBV12-3/TRBV12-4,TRBJ2-2,CASSPNRVTGRGELFF
TRBV3-1,TRBJ2-7,CASIPYMAGDGSYEQYF
TRBV6-2/TRBV6-3,TRBJ2-1,CASSYPREYEQFF
TRBV7-8,TRBJ2-2,CASSPSSPGRYSHTGELFF
TRBV27,TRBJ2-5,CASSLSSPRTARWETQYF
TRBV20-1,TRBJ2-1,CSARDILEGSYNEQFF
TRBV19,TRBJ1-1,CATTQGSPNTEAFF
TRBV6-6,TRBJ2-7,CASHAGFDEQYF
TRBV6-5,TRBJ1-4,CASSPRWRGEKLFF
TRBV27,TRBJ2-1,CASSLFFEGATYNEQFF
TRBV12-3/TRBV12-4,TRBJ2-2,CARQIATGELFF
TRBV4-1,TRBJ2-1,CASSQEQVAYNEQFF
TRBV28,TRBJ2-5,CASNQGGYGEQETQYF
TRBV7-8,TRBJ2-7,CASSYGTDDYEQYF
TRBV6-5,TRBJ1-1,CASSYSGDNTEAFF
TRBV28,TRBJ2-1,CASSAGTGSYNEQFF